The entry below describes one TCR beta chain. The antigen remains unidentified. TCRdb re-called the 5' RACE reads, yielding one record per CDR3 amino acid sequence without DNA. The table for this sample gives tens of thousands of distinct CDR3 sequences. The data originate from a study of T cells expressing NK-cell markers. On the study more broadly: The authors sequenced eight donors, of whom seven were HCMV-seropositive and one was seronegative. The study's findings and limits: Researchers report these clonotypes also headed the CD3+CD56-NKG2C+ fraction in several donors. Whether expanded NKG2C-expressing T cell clones recognize HCMV is unknown.

Germline assignment: CDR1 DFQATT and CDR2 SNEGSKA (reference sequence). The CDR3 runs to 13 residues. The TCR was taken from a woman aged 18-70 years in good health. Material: blood T cells: a sorted CD56 or NKG2C T cell subset, CD4+ or CD8+ T cells, or bulk PBMC T cells (not recorded which). The genes are TRBV20-1 and TRBJ1-1; no DNA is available, so the TRBD1 call from TCRdb remains unchecked. CDR3 sequence reads: CSAWDDLGTEAFF.